These 29 T cell receptor beta chains share one sample of origin, sequenced in a study of blood T cell repertoires in COVID-19. Sequencing used immunoSEQ multiplex PCR; TCRdb keeps in-frame clones, though not all of them. Of roughly 230,000 clones in the sample, 70% to 90% were seen once. The sequencing input was peripheral blood. The receptor set was obtained from a man over 45 with acute or convalescent COVID-19.

CDR3 region: CASSLARAGHGYTF. For the CDR3, the DNA is TGTGCCAGCAGTTTGGCCCGGGCAGGGCATGGCTACACCTTC. The rearrangement links TRBV28 to TRBJ1-2; D is possibly TRBD1 (5 bases). This CDR3 spans 14 amino acids. V lost 3 bases and J lost 6, with 14 bases in between. Germline CDR1 reads MDHEN; CDR2 reads SYDVKM.

Many counts were recorded for this clone. The chain couples TRBV6-5 to TRBJ1-5; maybe TRBD1 (5 bases). Germline V CDR1 and CDR2: MNHEY, SVGAGI. The CDR3 contains 15 residues. V was clipped by 7 bases and J by 0 bases, with 13 bases between them. CDR3 sequence reads: CASIWTGDSNQPQHF. CDR3 DNA sequence: TGTGCCAGCATTTGGACGGGGGATAGCAATCAGCCCCAGCATTTT.

The gene calls are TRBV28 and TRBJ2-1; TRBD2 matches 7 bases. Germline lookup yields CDR1 MDHEN and CDR2 SYDVKM. This CDR3 comprises 16 residues. The V and J ends lost 2 bases and 1 base, in that order; junction bases with no gene match: 5. The CDR3 sequence: CASSLGLAVSYNEQFF. For the CDR3, the DNA is TGTGCCAGCAGTTTAGGGCTAGCGGTATCCTACAATGAGCAGTTCTTC.

This chain joins TRBV7-3 and TRBJ2-3, with D tentatively TRBD2 (6 bases). The V end lost 6 bases, the J end lost 0 bases, and 22 bases lay between the germline ends. The germline gives CDR1 SGHTA, CDR2 FQGTGA. The CDR3 has 18 residues. The CDR3: CASRPYPPRDSSTDTQYF. The CDR3 DNA reads TGTGCCAGCAGGCCCTATCCCCCGAGGGACTCCAGCACAGATACGCAGTATTTT.

This rearrangement joins TRBV18 to TRBJ2-1, with 9 bases aligning to TRBD2. CDR3 length equals 15 residues. The germline gives CDR1 KGHSH, CDR2 LQKENI. Trimming took 2 bases from V and 3 from J; bases not matched to a gene: 2. CDR3 amino acids: CASSPETSGYNEQFF. DNA of the CDR3: TGTGCCAGCTCACCAGAGACTAGCGGCTACAATGAGCAGTTCTTC.

The V call is TRBV6-4, the J call TRBJ1-2, with TRBD1 identical over 9 bases. The V segment lost 4 bases and the J segment 14 bases; nucleotides outside the gene matches: 20. CDR1 is MRHNA, CDR2 SNTAGT, per germline. CDR3 length: 16 amino acids. CDR3 sequence reads: CASSANRDRVSWDKTF. CDR3 nucleotide sequence: TGTGCCAGCAGTGCCAACCGGGACAGGGTTAGTTGGGATAAGACCTTC.

The V gene is TRBV18, the J gene TRBJ1-1; D is unresolved. Germline CDR1 is KGHSH and CDR2 is LQKENI. There are 17 residues in the CDR3. V was shortened by 5 bases and J by 3 bases, with 22 bases between the two germline ends. The CDR3 region is CASSSTLTQTWDTEAFF. The CDR3, as DNA: TGTGCCAGCTCATCTACTTTGACACAAACTTGGGACACTGAAGCTTTCTTT.

This clone was observed a few times. V is TRBV2 and J is TRBJ1-2; 10 bases line up with TRBD1. The germline V gene has CDR1 SNHLY and CDR2 FYNNEI. The CDR3 is made up of 17 amino acids. V shed 9 bases and J 0 bases; nucleotides not matched to a gene: 13. CDR3 sequence: CASRFRTGGSANYGYTF. CDR3 sequence (DNA): TGTGCCAGTCGTTTCCGGACAGGGGGATCAGCTAACTATGGCTACACCTTC. The full variable domain, its missing parts supplied by reference TRBV2 and TRBJ1-2, is EPEVTQTPSHQVTQMGQEVILRCVPISNHLYFYWYRQILGQKVEFLVSFYNNEISEKSEIFDDQFSVERPDGSNFTLKIRSTKLEDSAMYFCASRFRTGGSANYGYTFGSGTRLTVV.

This rearrangement joins TRBV13 to TRBJ2-3, with a possible D match to TRBD1 (8 bases). Germline V lookup: CDR1 PRHDT, CDR2 FYEKMQ (reference sequence). V lost 5 bases, J lost 3 bases, and 12 bases lay in between. This CDR3 spans 14 amino acids. CDR3 nucleotide sequence: TGTGCCAGCAGCGGACAGGGAGGGACAGATACGCAGTATTTT. This gives the protein CASSGQGGTDTQYF.

The chain uses TRBV20-1 and TRBJ1-4; 7 nucleotides align to TRBD1. Germline lookup yields CDR1 DFQATT and CDR2 SNEGSKA (reference sequence). Trimming cost V 3 bases and J 11 bases; bases outside gene matches: 3. This CDR3 has 11 amino acids. This chain's CDR3 is CSASPGQKLFF. CDR3 in DNA: TGCAGTGCTAGCCCGGGACAGAAACTGTTTTTT.

This chain links TRBV9 with TRBJ1-1, with a weak D call TRBD1 (5 bases). V lost 2 bases to trimming and J lost 1 base, with 9 bases between them. The CDR3 runs 14 residues. Germline CDR1 is SGDLS and CDR2 is YYNGEE. CDR3 in amino acids: CASSVRTSNTEAFF. The DNA for the CDR3 is TGTGCCAGCAGCGTCAGGACATCGAACACTGAAGCTTTCTTT.

The chain has TRBV9 and TRBJ1-2, with D unresolved. V lost 0 bases to trimming and J lost 4 bases, with 4 bases between them. Germline lookup yields CDR1 SGDLS and CDR2 YYNGEE. The CDR3 totals 12 residues. As DNA, the CDR3 is TGTGCCAGCAGCGTAGGTAGCTATGGCTACACCTTC. Protein sequence: CASSVGSYGYTF. The full variable domain, its missing parts supplied by reference TRBV9 and TRBJ1-2, is DSGVTQTPKHLITATGQRVTLRCSPRSGDLSVYWYQQSLDQGLQFLIQYYNGEERAKGNILERFSAQQFPDLHSELNLSSLELGDSALYFCASSVGSYGYTFGSGTRLTVV.

The V gene is TRBV9, the J gene TRBJ1-1, with TRBD1 matching over 7 bases. After removal of 1 base from V and 11 bases from J, the junction contained 8 bases not matched to a gene. The CDR3 extends over 13 amino acids. Germline CDR1 is SGDLS and CDR2 is YYNGEE. The CDR3 spells CASSVQGGAVAFF. The CDR3 region has the DNA TGTGCCAGCAGCGTACAGGGGGGCGCGGTGGCTTTCTTT.

This chain links TRBV19 with TRBJ1-1; 9 positions match TRBD1. J lost 1 base, V lost 9 bases, and 6 bases had no gene match. Germline values: CDR1 LNHDA, CDR2 SQIVND (reference sequence). This CDR3 has 14 residues. The CDR3 sequence is CASLPDRGNTEAFF. CDR3 bases: TGTGCCAGCCTCCCGGACAGGGGGAACACTGAAGCTTTCTTT.

This clone showed up just a few times. This sequence joins TRBV3-1 (or the pseudogene TRBV3-2) and TRBJ1-5; possible D gene TRBD1, 6 bases. The CDR3 is made up of 14 amino acids. From germline, CDR1 is LGHDT and CDR2 YNNKEL (reference sequence). With 5 bases removed from V and 6 bases from J, the gap between germline ends came to 14 bases. CDR3 loop: CASSGGRGGQPQHF. In DNA form, the CDR3 reads TGTGCCAGCAGCGGGGGCAGGGGCGGTCAGCCCCAGCATTTT.

The chain is built from TRBV6-6 and TRBJ1-5; D is undetermined. The CDR3 contains 14 residues. The V gene's germline CDR1 is MNHNY and CDR2 SVGAGI (reference sequence). Trimming took 6 bases from V and 5 from J, leaving 14 bases between them. The CDR3 loop is CASRSHEEDQPQHF. CDR3 DNA: TGTGCCAGCAGATCTCATGAAGAGGATCAGCCCCAGCATTTT.

The genes are TRBV6-5 and TRBJ1-5, with a weak D call TRBD1 (6 bases). The CDR3 has 14 residues. Germline V CDR1 and CDR2: MNHEY, SVGAGI. Trimming pared 7 bases from V and 4 bases from J, leaving 14 bases between. The CDR3 DNA sequence: TGTGCCAGCACCGACGACAGGAGAAATCAGCCCCAGCATTTT. As protein: CASTDDRRNQPQHF.

The chain uses TRBV2 and TRBJ2-7, with a possible D match to TRBD2 (5 bases). Germline CDR1 reads SNHLY; CDR2 reads FYNNEI. The V gene lost 6 bases and the J gene lost 2 bases, with 11 bases spanning the gap. There are 13 residues in the CDR3. Here the CDR3 reads CASREDFTYEQYF. In DNA, the CDR3 is TGTGCCAGCAGGGAGGACTTCACCTACGAGCAGTACTTC.

This chain uses TRBV4-1 with TRBJ2-1; TRBD2 matches at 9 bases. J was trimmed by 2 bases and V by 4 bases; bases with no gene match: 9. Per germline, CDR1 MGHRA and CDR2 YSYEKL. The CDR3 runs 17 residues. Written as DNA, the CDR3 is TGCGCCAGCAGCCCCGGGCGGCGGGAGGGCACCTACAATGAGCAGTTCTTC. As protein: CASSPGRREGTYNEQFF.

J is TRBJ1-3 and V is TRBV3-1 (or the pseudogene TRBV3-2); 10 bases match TRBD1. The CDR3 totals 15 residues. CDR1 LGHDT and CDR2 YNNKEL come from the germline V gene (reference sequence). With V trimmed by 7 bases and J by 1 base, 4 bases remained unmatched. The DNA of the CDR3 is TGTGCCAGCAACCCGGGACAGGGGTCTGGAAACACCATATATTTT. Its protein is CASNPGQGSGNTIYF.

V usage is TRBV6-5 and J usage is TRBJ1-5; 7 nucleotides match TRBD1. The CDR3 contains 15 residues. V gave up 6 bases and J gave up 4 bases; unmatched junction bases: 9. Per the germline V gene, CDR1 is MNHEY and CDR2 is SVGAGI. The CDR3 DNA reads as TGTGCCAGCAGCATCGATAGGGGGCGTAATCAGCCCCAGCATTTT. Residues: CASSIDRGRNQPQHF.

This clone has only a few counts. The J gene is TRBJ2-2, the V gene TRBV24-1; D is uncertain. V was cut by 1 base and J by 4 bases, with 12 bases left in between. Germline loops: CDR1 KGHDR, CDR2 SFDVKD. The CDR3 covers 16 residues. CDR3 in DNA: TGTGCCACCAGTGATTTTCTAGGAATCACCACCGGGGAGCTGTTTTTT. Translated, it gives CATSDFLGITTGELFF.

The J gene is TRBJ2-7, the V gene TRBV4-1, with 11 bases lining up with TRBD2. Germline V gene lookup returns CDR1 MGHRA and CDR2 YSYEKL. The CDR3 length is 18 residues. With V trimmed by 4 bases and J by 2 bases, 13 bases remained unmatched. The CDR3 nucleotides are TGCGCCAGCAGCCGAAAAGCCGGGACTAGCGGAGCCACCTACGAGCAGTACTTC. Translating gives CASSRKAGTSGATYEQYF.

The chain links TRBV19 to TRBJ1-2; tentatively, D is TRBD1 (6 bases). CDR1 and CDR2 (germline): LNHDA, SQIVND (reference sequence). The V gene lost 4 bases and the J gene lost 7 bases, with 22 bases spanning the gap. CDR3 length: 16 amino acids. CDR3 DNA sequence: TGTGCCAGTAGTACCACCCTAACGCAGGGGTTTGGTGGCTACACCTTC. Its translation is CASSTTLTQGFGGYTF.

The V and J genes are TRBV19 and TRBJ2-1; D remains unclear. This CDR3 has 12 residues. Trimming stripped 7 bases from V and 6 bases from J, with 10 bases between. Germline V gene lookup returns CDR1 LNHDA and CDR2 SQIVND (reference sequence). CDR3 in DNA: TGTGCCAGTACCAGATCGGGCAATGAGCAGTTCTTC. It specifies CASTRSGNEQFF.

The rearrangement joins TRBV11-3 to TRBJ2-7, with no clear D. Germline lookup yields CDR1 SGHNT and CDR2 YENEEA. V was clipped by 0 bases and J by 5 bases, with 8 bases between them. This CDR3 is built from 13 residues. CDR3: CASSLEPGDEQYF. CDR3 coding DNA: TGTGCCAGCAGCTTAGAACCAGGCGACGAGCAGTACTTC.

The CDR3 coding sequence is TGTGCCAGCCGACCGGGACATCTTAGCAATCAGCCCCAGCATTTT. Translating gives CASRPGHLSNQPQHF. J is TRBJ1-5 and V is TRBV2, with a weak D call TRBD1 (6 bases). Trimming took 8 bases from V and 0 from J, leaving 14 bases between them. Germline loops: CDR1 SNHLY, CDR2 FYNNEI. The length of the CDR3 is 15 residues. Supplemented by reference TRBV2 and TRBJ1-5, the full variable domain reads EPEVTQTPSHQVTQMGQEVILRCVPISNHLYFYWYRQILGQKVEFLVSFYNNEISEKSEIFDDQFSVERPDGSNFTLKIRSTKLEDSAMYFCASRPGHLSNQPQHFGDGTRLSIL.

J is TRBJ1-5 and V is TRBV4-1; unclear D gene. Germline loops: CDR1 MGHRA, CDR2 YSYEKL. Trimming left V 3 bases short and J 2 bases short, with 14 bases between. The CDR3 covers 16 residues. CDR3 loop: CASSQEGVGGNQPQHF. As DNA, the CDR3 is TGCGCCAGCAGCCAGGAGGGAGTCGGGGGCAATCAGCCCCAGCATTTT.

J is TRBJ1-4 and V is TRBV5-4, with TRBD1 identical over 7 bases. CDR1 and CDR2 (germline): SGHNT, YYREEE (reference sequence). J lost 10 bases, V lost 4 bases, and 13 bases had no gene match. The CDR3 has 15 amino acids. The CDR3 DNA is TGTGCCAGCAGCCCCAAAGCAGGGGGTGAGGGAAAACTGTTTTTT. The encoded protein is CASSPKAGGEGKLFF.